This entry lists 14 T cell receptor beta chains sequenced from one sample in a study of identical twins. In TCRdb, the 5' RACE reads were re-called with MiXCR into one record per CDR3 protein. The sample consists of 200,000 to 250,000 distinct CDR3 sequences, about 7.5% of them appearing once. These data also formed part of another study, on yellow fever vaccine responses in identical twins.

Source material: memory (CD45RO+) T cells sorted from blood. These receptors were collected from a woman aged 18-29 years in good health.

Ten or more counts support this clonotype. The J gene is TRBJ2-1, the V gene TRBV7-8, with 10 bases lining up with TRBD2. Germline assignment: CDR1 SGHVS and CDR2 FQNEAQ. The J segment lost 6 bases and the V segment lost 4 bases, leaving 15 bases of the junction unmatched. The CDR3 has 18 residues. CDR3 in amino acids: CASSSGAGLAGEGNEQFF. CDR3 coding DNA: TGTGCCAGCAGCTCGGGTGCCGGGCTAGCGGGAGAGGGCAATGAGCAGTTCTTC. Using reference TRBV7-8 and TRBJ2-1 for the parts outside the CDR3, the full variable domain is GAGVSQSPRYKVAKRGQDVALRCDPISGHVSLFWYQQALGQGPEFLTYFQNEAQLDKSGLPSDRFFAERPEGSVSTLKIQRTQQEDSAVYLCASSSGAGLAGEGNEQFFGPGTRLTVL.

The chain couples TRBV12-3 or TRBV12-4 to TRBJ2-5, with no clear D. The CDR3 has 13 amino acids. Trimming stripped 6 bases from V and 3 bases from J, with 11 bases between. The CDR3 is CASSPLSKETQYF. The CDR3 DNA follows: TGTGCCAGCAGCCCCCTATCGAAAGAGACCCAGTACTTC.

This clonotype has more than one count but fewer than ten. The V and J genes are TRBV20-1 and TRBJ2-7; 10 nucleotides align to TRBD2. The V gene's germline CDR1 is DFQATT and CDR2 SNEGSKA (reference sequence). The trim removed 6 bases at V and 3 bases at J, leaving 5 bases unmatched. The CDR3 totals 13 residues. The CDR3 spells CSAILAGVYEQYF. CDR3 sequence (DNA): TGCAGTGCAATTCTAGCGGGAGTCTACGAGCAGTACTTC.

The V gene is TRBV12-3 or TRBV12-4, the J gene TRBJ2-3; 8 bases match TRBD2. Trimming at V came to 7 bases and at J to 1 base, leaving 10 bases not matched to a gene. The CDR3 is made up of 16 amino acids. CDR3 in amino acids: CASTPHSGAGTDTQYF. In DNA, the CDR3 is TGTGCCAGCACCCCCCATAGCGGGGCGGGCACAGATACGCAGTATTTT.

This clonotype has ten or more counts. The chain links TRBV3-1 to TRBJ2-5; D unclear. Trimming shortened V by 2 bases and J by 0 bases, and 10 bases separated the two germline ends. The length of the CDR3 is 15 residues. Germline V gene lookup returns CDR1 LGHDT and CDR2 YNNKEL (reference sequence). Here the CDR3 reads CASSQFPWDQETQYF. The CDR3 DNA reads TGTGCCAGCAGCCAATTCCCGTGGGACCAAGAGACCCAGTACTTC.

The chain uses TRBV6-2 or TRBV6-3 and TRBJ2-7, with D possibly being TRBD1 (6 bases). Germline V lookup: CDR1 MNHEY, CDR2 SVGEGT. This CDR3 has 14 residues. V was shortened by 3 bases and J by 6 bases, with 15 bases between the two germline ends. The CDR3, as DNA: TGTGCCAGCAGTTATGGGGACACGTCTAGCGAGCAGTACTTC. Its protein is CASSYGDTSSEQYF.

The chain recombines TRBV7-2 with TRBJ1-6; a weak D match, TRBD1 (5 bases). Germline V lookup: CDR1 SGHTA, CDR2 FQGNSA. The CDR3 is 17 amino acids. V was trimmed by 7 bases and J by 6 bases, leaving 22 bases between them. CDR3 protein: CASNPLGGGRGNSPLHF. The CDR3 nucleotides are TGTGCCAGCAACCCCCTGGGGGGGGGACGGGGTAATTCACCCCTCCACTTT.

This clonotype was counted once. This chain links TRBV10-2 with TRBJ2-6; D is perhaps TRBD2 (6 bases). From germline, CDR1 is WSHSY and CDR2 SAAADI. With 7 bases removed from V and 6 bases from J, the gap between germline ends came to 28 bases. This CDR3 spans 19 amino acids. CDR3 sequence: CASTQLQKVLRGSANVLTF. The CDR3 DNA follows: TGCGCCAGCACCCAACTCCAAAAAGTCTTACGGGGGTCGGCCAACGTCCTGACTTTC.

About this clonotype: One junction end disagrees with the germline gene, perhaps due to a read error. The DNA for the CDR3 is TGCAGCGTAGGGACAGGTCGGAATTCGCCCCTCCACTTT. It translates to CSVGTGRNSPLHF. The chain joins TRBV29-1 to TRBJ1-6; 8 positions agree with TRBD1. This CDR3 spans 13 amino acids. CDR1 is SQVTM and CDR2 is ANQGSEA in the germline V gene. The full variable domain, completed using reference TRBV29-1 and TRBJ1-6, is SAVISQKPSRDICQRGTSLTIQCQVDSQVTMMFWYRQQPGQSLTLIATANQGSEATYESGFVIDKFPISRPNLTFSTLTVSNMSPEDSSIYLCSVGTGRNSPLHFGNGTRLTVT.

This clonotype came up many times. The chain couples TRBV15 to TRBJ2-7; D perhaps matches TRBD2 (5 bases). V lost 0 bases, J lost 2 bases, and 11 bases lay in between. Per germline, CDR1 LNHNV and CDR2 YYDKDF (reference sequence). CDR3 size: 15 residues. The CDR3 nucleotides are TGTGCCACCAGCAGAGATGGAGGCACTACCTACGAGCAGTACTTC. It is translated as CATSRDGGTTYEQYF.

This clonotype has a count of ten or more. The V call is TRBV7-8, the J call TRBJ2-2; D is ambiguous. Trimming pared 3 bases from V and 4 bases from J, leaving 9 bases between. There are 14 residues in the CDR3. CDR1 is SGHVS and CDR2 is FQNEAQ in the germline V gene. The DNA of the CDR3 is TGTGCCAGCAGCTTCGACACCGGCACCGGGGAGCTGTTTTTT. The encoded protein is CASSFDTGTGELFF. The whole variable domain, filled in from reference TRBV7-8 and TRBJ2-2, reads GAGVSQSPRYKVAKRGQDVALRCDPISGHVSLFWYQQALGQGPEFLTYFQNEAQLDKSGLPSDRFFAERPEGSVSTLKIQRTQQEDSAVYLCASSFDTGTGELFFGEGSRLTVL.

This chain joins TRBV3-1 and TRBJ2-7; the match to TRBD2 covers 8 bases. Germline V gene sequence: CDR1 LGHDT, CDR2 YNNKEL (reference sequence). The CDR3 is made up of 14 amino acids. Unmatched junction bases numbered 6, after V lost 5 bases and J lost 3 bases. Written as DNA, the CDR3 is TGTGCCAGCAGCTCCGCCCGGGGGGGCTACGAGCAGTACTTC. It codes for CASSSARGGYEQYF.

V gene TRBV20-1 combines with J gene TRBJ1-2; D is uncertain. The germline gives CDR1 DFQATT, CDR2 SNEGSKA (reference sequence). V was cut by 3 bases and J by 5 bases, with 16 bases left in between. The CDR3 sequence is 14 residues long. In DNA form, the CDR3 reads TGCAGTGCTAGTGGCCCAACATCCCCTTATGGCTACACCTTC. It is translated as CSASGPTSPYGYTF.

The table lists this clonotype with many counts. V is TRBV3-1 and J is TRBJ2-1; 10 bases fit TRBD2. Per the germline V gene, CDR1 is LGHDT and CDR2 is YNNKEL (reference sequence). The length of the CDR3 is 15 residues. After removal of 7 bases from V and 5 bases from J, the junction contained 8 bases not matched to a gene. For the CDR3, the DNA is TGTGCCAGCACAAGGTGGACTAGCGGAAACAATGAGCAGTTCTTC. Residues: CASTRWTSGNNEQFF.